The 22 T cell receptor beta chains given below trace back to one sample, sequenced in a study of response to subunit inactivated influenza vaccine. Via MiXCR, TCRdb re-called the RT-PCR reads, giving one row per CDR3 protein. Of hundreds of thousands of distinct CDR3 sequences in the sample, less than 15% were seen once. The specimen comprised PBMCs from blood, sampled 14 to 15 days before vaccination. These receptors originate from a man between 50 and 59 years old who received an inactivated influenza vaccine.

This clonotype turned up a few times. The rearrangement joins TRBV6-1 to TRBJ1-5; possible D gene TRBD1, 5 bases. Germline CDR1 MNHNS, CDR2 SASEGT. The ends were cut back, 6 bases at V and 6 bases at J, with 15 bases in the middle. This CDR3 is built from 14 residues. The CDR3 reads CASSPDQGGQPQHF. CDR3 bases: TGTGCCAGCAGCCCCGATCAGGGTGGTCAGCCCCAGCATTTT.

This chain links TRBV7-2 with TRBJ2-2; 10 bases align to TRBD1. The ends lost 6 bases at V and 4 bases at J; junction bases unmatched: 8. CDR3 length equals 16 residues. The germline gives CDR1 SGHTA, CDR2 FQGNSA. CDR3: CASRLPGQGRTGELFF. The CDR3 DNA reads TGTGCCAGCAGGTTACCGGGACAGGGGCGCACCGGGGAGCTGTTTTTT.

The chain combines TRBV3-1 with TRBJ2-1; D ambiguous. Trimming removed 10 bases from V and 10 bases from J, with 26 bases in between. CDR3 length: 15 amino acids. The germline CDR1 and CDR2 sequences are LGHDT and YNNKEL (reference sequence). CDR3 protein: CATSKQVRLLGEQFF. In nucleotides, the CDR3 is TGTGCCACCTCCAAGCAGGTCCGCCTCCTTGGGGAGCAGTTCTTC.

This chain joins TRBV12-3 or TRBV12-4 and TRBJ2-4, with a possible D match to TRBD1 (6 bases). This CDR3 has 13 residues. Trimming took 1 base from V and 7 from J, leaving 8 bases between them. CDR3 sequence (DNA): TGTGCCAGCAGTTTAGGGACAGAGAACATTCAGTACTTC. Amino acids: CASSLGTENIQYF.

The V gene is TRBV3-1, the J gene TRBJ1-2; TRBD1 is a possible D gene (6 bases). Germline V gene lookup returns CDR1 LGHDT and CDR2 YNNKEL (reference sequence). There are 13 residues in the CDR3. Trimming pared 4 bases from V and 4 bases from J, leaving 10 bases between. The CDR3 is CASSRSDSYGYTF. The CDR3 DNA follows: TGTGCCAGCAGCCGATCGGACAGCTATGGCTACACCTTC.

V is TRBV19 and J is TRBJ2-5; TRBD2 matches 7 bases. The V gene end was trimmed by 8 bases and the J gene end by 0 bases; junction bases not matched to a gene: 3. This CDR3 has 13 amino acids. Germline values: CDR1 LNHDA, CDR2 SQIVND (reference sequence). For the CDR3, the DNA is TGTGCCAGTCGGGGAGGGAACCAAGAGACCCAGTACTTC. This translates into CASRGGNQETQYF.

The chain links TRBV6-1 to TRBJ2-7; the D gene is possibly TRBD1 (5 bases). Germline CDR1 reads MNHNS; CDR2 reads SASEGT. The length of the CDR3 is 14 residues. Trimming removed 6 bases from V and 1 base from J, with 13 bases in between. CDR3: CASRPNRGSYEQYF. In DNA form, the CDR3 reads TGTGCCAGCAGACCCAATAGGGGTTCCTACGAGCAGTACTTC.

The chain uses TRBV12-3 or TRBV12-4 and TRBJ2-3, with TRBD2 matching 8 bases. V shed 5 bases, J shed 6 bases, and the junction held 19 bases outside the gene matches. The CDR3 runs to 18 residues. CDR3 nucleotides: TGTGCCAGCAGTCCGCCGGCGGGACTAGTGGGAGGCAGGGATACGCAGTATTTT. Residues: CASSPPAGLVGGRDTQYF.

This clonotype turned up a few times. The chain uses TRBV24-1 and TRBJ2-2; TRBD1 might be the D (5 bases). In germline, CDR1 is KGHDR, CDR2 SFDVKD. CDR3 length equals 13 residues. V was pared by 3 bases and J by 7 bases, with 8 bases between. CDR3 nucleotides: TGTGCCACCAGTGATCCAGGGCTCGGGGAGCTGTTTTTT. Its protein is CATSDPGLGELFF.

This clonotype occurred many times. The CDR3 nucleotides read TGTGCCATCAGTGAGTCTGTGACCCAGTACTTC. The encoded protein is CAISESVTQYF. V is TRBV10-3 and J is TRBJ2-5; D is unresolved. Germline loops: CDR1 ENHRY, CDR2 SYGVKD. Between the trimmed V and J ends, which lost 0 bases and 7 bases, there was a span of 3 bases. The CDR3 runs to 11 residues.

The chain joins TRBV2 to TRBJ1-1; 8 nucleotides match TRBD1. V trimming: 11 bases; J trimming: 5 bases; junction bases outside the gene matches: 10. Germline-derived CDR1 and CDR2 are SNHLY and FYNNEI. The CDR3 length is 13 residues. The CDR3 protein is CASEDRGGTEAFF. CDR3 bases: TGTGCCTCTGAAGACAGGGGAGGAACTGAAGCTTTCTTT. Complete variable domain (other parts from reference TRBV2 and TRBJ1-1): EPEVTQTPSHQVTQMGQEVILRCVPISNHLYFYWYRQILGQKVEFLVSFYNNEISEKSEIFDDQFSVERPDGSNFTLKIRSTKLEDSAMYFCASEDRGGTEAFFGQGTRLTVV.

The chain joins TRBV6-2 or TRBV6-3 to TRBJ2-3; TRBD2 might be the D (5 bases). Between the trimmed V and J ends, which lost 5 bases and 2 bases, there was a span of 11 bases. CDR3 length: 14 amino acids. Germline loops: CDR1 MNHEY, CDR2 SVGEGT. CDR3: CASSRDLITDTQYF. The DNA of the CDR3 is TGTGCCAGCAGTCGGGATTTAATCACAGATACGCAGTATTTT.

This clonotype was seen a handful of times. This rearrangement joins TRBV7-2 to TRBJ2-7; maybe TRBD1 (5 bases). With 1 base removed from V and 4 bases from J, the gap between germline ends came to 11 bases. CDR1 and CDR2 (germline): SGHTA, FQGNSA. CDR3 length: 14 amino acids. DNA of the CDR3: TGTGCCAGCAGCTTAGTTCGGACACAGTACGAGCAGTACTTC. It is translated as CASSLVRTQYEQYF.

This clonotype is a singleton in its sample. The V gene is TRBV5-1, the J gene TRBJ2-3, with TRBD1 matching 11 bases. The J segment lost 4 bases and the V segment lost 3 bases, leaving 7 bases of the junction unmatched. The V gene's germline CDR1 is SGHRS and CDR2 YFSETQ. The CDR3 totals 16 residues. CDR3 DNA sequence: TGCGCCAGCAGCTCTACGGACAGGGGGCCCGCAGATACGCAGTATTTT. It translates to CASSSTDRGPADTQYF.

The V call is TRBV27, the J call TRBJ2-5, with a possible D match to TRBD2 (6 bases). CDR3 length equals 13 residues. Germline CDR1 and CDR2: MNHEY and SMNVEV (reference sequence). V gave up 5 bases and J gave up 1 base, with 8 bases separating them. CDR3 sequence reads: CASSRTTQETQYF. The CDR3, as DNA: TGTGCCAGCAGTCGGACTACCCAAGAGACCCAGTACTTC.

In this sample, this clonotype turned up many times. The chain couples TRBV7-9 to TRBJ2-7, with no clear D. Germline V CDR1 and CDR2: SEHNR, FQNEAQ (reference sequence). CDR3 length equals 11 residues. The V and J ends lost 5 bases and 4 bases respectively, with 6 bases between them. The CDR3 DNA is TGTGCCAGCAGCGTCAATTACGAGCAGTACTTC. This encodes CASSVNYEQYF. The variable domain in full, completed from reference TRBV7-9 and TRBJ2-7, reads DTGVSQNPRHKITKRGQNVTFRCDPISEHNRLYWYRQTLGQGPEFLTYFQNEAQLEKSRLLSDRFSAERPKGSFSTLEIQRTEQGDSAMYLCASSVNYEQYFGPGTRLTVT.

This chain uses TRBV5-6 with TRBJ1-2; D unclear. CDR3 size: 14 residues. The V and J ends lost 2 bases and 0 bases respectively, with 8 bases between them. Germline-derived CDR1 and CDR2 are SGHDT and YYEEEE. The CDR3 coding sequence is TGTGCCAGCAGCTTTTACGGGTCTAACTATGGCTACACCTTC. This gives the protein CASSFYGSNYGYTF.

The chain couples TRBV20-1 to TRBJ2-3; 9 bases map to TRBD2. This CDR3 contains 14 residues. CDR1 and CDR2 from the germline V gene are DFQATT and SNEGSKA (reference sequence). With 3 bases clipped from V and 4 bases from J, the junction kept 5 bases outside the gene matches. CDR3 in DNA: TGCAGTGCTAGCGCCGCGGGGGGGCCAGATACGCAGTATTTT. Residues: CSASAAGGPDTQYF.

There are a few counts of this clonotype. This sequence joins TRBV12-3 or TRBV12-4 and TRBJ2-1, with D possibly TRBD2 on 6 matching bases. This CDR3 comprises 16 residues. V was pared by 1 base and J by 6 bases, with 16 bases between. CDR3 in amino acids: CASSLGASLGGNEQFF. For the CDR3, the DNA is TGTGCCAGCAGTTTAGGGGCATCTTTGGGGGGCAATGAGCAGTTCTTC.

The rearrangement uses TRBV9 and TRBJ1-5; D is uncertain. Germline-derived CDR1 and CDR2 are SGDLS and YYNGEE. The CDR3 loop spans 14 amino acids. V was trimmed by 1 base and J by 4 bases, leaving 9 bases between them. The CDR3 region is CASSVSPGNQPQHF. CDR3 coding DNA: TGTGCCAGCAGCGTATCCCCGGGGAATCAGCCCCAGCATTTT.

The V call is TRBV15, the J call TRBJ2-1; TRBD2 is a possible D gene (6 bases). CDR3 length: 15 amino acids. V was cut by 5 bases and J by 0 bases, with 11 bases left in between. CDR1 is LNHNV, CDR2 YYDKDF, per germline (reference sequence). The CDR3 loop reads CATSVAVSSYNEQFF. CDR3 sequence (DNA): TGTGCCACCAGCGTAGCGGTGAGCTCCTACAATGAGCAGTTCTTC.

This clonotype was seen repeatedly, ten times or more. The chain combines TRBV7-9 with TRBJ2-5, with 8 bases matching TRBD1. V shed 6 bases and J 5 bases; nucleotides not matched to a gene: 8. The CDR3 totals 14 residues. Looked up from germline, CDR1 is SEHNR and CDR2 is FQNEAQ (reference sequence). In nucleotides, the CDR3 is TGTGCCAGCAGTCCAGACAGGGGTGGGGAGACCCAGTACTTC. Protein sequence: CASSPDRGGETQYF.